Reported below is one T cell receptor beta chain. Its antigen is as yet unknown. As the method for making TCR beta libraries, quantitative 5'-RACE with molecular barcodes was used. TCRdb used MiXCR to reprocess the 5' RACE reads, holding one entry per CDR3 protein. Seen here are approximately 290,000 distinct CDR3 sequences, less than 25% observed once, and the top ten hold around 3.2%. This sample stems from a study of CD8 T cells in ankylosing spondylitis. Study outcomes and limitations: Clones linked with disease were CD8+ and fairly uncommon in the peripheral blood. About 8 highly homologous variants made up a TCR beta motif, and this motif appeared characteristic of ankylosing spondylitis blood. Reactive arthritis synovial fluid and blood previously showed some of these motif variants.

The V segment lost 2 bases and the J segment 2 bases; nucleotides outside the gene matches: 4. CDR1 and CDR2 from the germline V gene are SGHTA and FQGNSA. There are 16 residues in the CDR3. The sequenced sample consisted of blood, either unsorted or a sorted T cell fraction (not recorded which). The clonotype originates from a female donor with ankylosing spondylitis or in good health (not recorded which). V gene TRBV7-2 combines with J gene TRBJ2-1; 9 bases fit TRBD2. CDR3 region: CASSLLAGLTYNEQFF. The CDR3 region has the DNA TGTGCCAGCAGCTTACTAGCGGGACTTACCTACAATGAGCAGTTCTTC.